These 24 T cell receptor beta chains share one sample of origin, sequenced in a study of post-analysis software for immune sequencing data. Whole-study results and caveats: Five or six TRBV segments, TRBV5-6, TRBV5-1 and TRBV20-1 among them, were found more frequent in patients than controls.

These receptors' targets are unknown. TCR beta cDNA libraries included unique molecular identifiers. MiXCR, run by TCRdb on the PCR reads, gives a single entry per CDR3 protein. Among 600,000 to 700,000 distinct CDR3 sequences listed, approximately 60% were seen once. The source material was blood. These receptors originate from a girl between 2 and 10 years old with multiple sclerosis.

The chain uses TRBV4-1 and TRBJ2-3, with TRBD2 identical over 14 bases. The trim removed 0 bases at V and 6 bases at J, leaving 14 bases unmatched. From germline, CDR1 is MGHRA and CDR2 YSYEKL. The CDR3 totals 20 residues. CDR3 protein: CASSQERATRTSGRLDTQYF. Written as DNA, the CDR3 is TGCGCCAGCAGCCAAGAGCGGGCGACTCGGACTAGCGGGAGGTTGGATACGCAGTATTTT.

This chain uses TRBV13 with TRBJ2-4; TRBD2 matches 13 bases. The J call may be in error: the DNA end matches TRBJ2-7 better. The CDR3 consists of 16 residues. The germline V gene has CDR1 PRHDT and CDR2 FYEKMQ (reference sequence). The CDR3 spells CASSSGLAGTSYEQYF. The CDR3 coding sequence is TGTGCCAGCAGCTCGGGACTAGCGGGAACCTCCTACGAGCAGTACTTC.

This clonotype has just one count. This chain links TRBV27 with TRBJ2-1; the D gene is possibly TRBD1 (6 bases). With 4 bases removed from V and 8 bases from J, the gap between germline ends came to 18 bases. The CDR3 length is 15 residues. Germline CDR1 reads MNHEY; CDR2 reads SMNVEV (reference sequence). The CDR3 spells CASSWGAGVHDEQFF. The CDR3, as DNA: TGTGCCAGCAGTTGGGGTGCAGGGGTACACGATGAGCAGTTCTTC.

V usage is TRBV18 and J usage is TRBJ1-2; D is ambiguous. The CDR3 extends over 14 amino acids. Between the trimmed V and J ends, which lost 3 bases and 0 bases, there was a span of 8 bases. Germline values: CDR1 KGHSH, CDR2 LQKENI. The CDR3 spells CASSPGSTNYGYTF. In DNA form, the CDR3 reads TGTGCCAGCTCACCCGGCAGCACTAACTATGGCTACACCTTC.

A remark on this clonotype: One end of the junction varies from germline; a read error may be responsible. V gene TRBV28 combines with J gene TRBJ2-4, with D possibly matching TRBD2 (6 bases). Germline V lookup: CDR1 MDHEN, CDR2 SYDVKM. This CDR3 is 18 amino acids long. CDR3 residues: CACSLGDSHLLAKNIQYF. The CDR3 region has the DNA TGTGCCTGCAGTTTGGGGGACTCACACCTTCTAGCCAAAAACATTCAGTACTTC. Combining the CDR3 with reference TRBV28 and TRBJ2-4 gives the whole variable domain DVKVTQSSRYLVKRTGEKVFLECVQDMDHENMFWYRQDPGLGLRLIYFSYDVKMKEKGDIPEGYSVSREKKERFSLILESASTNQTSMYLCACSLGDSHLLAKNIQYFGAGTRLSVL.

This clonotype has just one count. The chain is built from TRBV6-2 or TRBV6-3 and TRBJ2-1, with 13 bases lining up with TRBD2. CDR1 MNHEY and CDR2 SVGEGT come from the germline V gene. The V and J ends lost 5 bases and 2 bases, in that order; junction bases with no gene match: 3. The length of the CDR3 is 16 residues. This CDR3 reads CASSTGTSGTYNEQFF. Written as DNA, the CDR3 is TGTGCCAGCAGTACGGGGACTAGCGGGACCTACAATGAGCAGTTCTTC.

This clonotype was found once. Here the CDR3 reads CASSQERLAGLTDTQYF. The CDR3 coding sequence is TGCGCCAGCAGCCAGGAACGACTAGCGGGCCTCACAGATACGCAGTATTTT. This chain connects TRBV4-3 to TRBJ2-3; 10 bases are a match to TRBD2. The V and J ends lost 3 bases and 2 bases, in that order; junction bases with no gene match: 8. The germline V gene has CDR1 LGHNA and CDR2 YSLEER. This CDR3 is 17 amino acids long.

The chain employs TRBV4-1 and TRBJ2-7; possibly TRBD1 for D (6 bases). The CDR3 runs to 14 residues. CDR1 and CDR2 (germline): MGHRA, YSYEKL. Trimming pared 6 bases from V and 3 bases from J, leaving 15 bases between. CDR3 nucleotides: TGCGCCAGCAGTCAGGACCGGGACAACTACGAGCAGTACTTC. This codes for CASSQDRDNYEQYF.

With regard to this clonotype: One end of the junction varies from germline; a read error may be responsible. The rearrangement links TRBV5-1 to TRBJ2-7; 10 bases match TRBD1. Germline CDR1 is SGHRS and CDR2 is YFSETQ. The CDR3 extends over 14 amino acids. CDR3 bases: TGTGCCAGCAGTTTACCGGGACAGGGGTACGAGCAGTACTTC. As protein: CASSLPGQGYEQYF.

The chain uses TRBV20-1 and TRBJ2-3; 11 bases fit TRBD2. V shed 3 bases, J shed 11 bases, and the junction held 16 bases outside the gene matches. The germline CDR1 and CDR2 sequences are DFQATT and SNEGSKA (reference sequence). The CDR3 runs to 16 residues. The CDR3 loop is CSASATSGGLTEMQYF. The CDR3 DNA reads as TGCAGTGCTAGTGCTACTAGCGGGGGATTAACTGAGATGCAGTATTTT.

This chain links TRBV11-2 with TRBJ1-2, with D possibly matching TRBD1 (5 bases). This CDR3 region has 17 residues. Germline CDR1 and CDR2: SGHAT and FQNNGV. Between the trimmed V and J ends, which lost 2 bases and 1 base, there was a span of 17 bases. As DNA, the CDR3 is TGTGCCAGCAGCTTATTGCAGGGTCCTACCTTTAACTATGGCTACACCTTC. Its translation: CASSLLQGPTFNYGYTF.

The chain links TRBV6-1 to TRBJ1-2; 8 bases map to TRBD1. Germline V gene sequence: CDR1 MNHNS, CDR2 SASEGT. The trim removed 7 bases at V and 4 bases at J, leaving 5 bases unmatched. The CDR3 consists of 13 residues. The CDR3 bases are TGTGCCAGCACGGGACAGGTCTTCTATGGCTACACCTTC. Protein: CASTGQVFYGYTF.

The CDR3 is CASSASGIHNEQFF. The CDR3 nucleotides read TGTGCCAGCAGCGCTAGCGGGATACACAATGAGCAGTTCTTC. This chain links TRBV9 with TRBJ2-1, with 9 bases that match TRBD2. CDR3 length equals 14 residues. Germline V CDR1 and CDR2: SGDLS, YYNGEE. J lost 5 bases, V lost 3 bases, and 3 bases had no gene match.

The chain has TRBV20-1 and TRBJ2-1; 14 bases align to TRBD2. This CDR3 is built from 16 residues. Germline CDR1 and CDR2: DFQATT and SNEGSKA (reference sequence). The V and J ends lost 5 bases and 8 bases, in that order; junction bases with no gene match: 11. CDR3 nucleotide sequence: TGCAGTGCTGATTCCCGGTCGACTAGCGGGAGGGATGAGCAGTTCTTC. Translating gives CSADSRSTSGRDEQFF.

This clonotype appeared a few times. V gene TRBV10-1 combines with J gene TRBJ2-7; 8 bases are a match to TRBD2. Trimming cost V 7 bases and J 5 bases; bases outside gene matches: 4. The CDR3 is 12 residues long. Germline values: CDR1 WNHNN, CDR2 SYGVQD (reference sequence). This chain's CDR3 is CASTGGVNEQYF. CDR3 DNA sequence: TGCGCCAGCACGGGGGGGGTCAACGAGCAGTACTTC.

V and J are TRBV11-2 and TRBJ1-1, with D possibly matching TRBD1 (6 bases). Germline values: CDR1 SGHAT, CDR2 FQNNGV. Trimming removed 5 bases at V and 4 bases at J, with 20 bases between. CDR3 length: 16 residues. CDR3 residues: CASSRGRGGSITEAFF. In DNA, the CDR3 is TGTGCCAGCAGCAGGGGGAGGGGAGGGTCTATCACTGAAGCTTTCTTT.

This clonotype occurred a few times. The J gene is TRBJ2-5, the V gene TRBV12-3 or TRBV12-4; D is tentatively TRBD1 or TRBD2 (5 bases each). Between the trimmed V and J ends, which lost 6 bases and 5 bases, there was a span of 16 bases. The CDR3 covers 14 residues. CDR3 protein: CASSPEGPAETQYF. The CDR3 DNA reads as TGTGCCAGCAGCCCCGAGGGACCCGCGGAGACCCAGTACTTC.

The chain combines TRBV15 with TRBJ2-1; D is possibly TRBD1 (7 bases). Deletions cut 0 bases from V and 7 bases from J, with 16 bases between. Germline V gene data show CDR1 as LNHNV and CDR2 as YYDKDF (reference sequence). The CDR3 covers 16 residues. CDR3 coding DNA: TGTGCCACCAGCAGAGATGGAGGGGGCCGAGGGAATGAGCAGTTCTTC. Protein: CATSRDGGGRGNEQFF. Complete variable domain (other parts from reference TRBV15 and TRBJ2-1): DAMVIQNPRYQVTQFGKPVTLSCSQTLNHNVMYWYQQKSSQAPKLLFHYYDKDFNNEADTPDNFQSRRPNTSFCFLDIRSPGLGDTAMYLCATSRDGGGRGNEQFFGPGTRLTVL.

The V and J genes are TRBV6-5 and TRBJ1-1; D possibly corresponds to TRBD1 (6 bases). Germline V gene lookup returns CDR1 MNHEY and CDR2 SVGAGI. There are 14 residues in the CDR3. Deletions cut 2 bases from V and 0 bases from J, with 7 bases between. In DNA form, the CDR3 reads TGTGCCAGCAGTTACCAGGGGATGAACACTGAAGCTTTCTTT. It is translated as CASSYQGMNTEAFF.

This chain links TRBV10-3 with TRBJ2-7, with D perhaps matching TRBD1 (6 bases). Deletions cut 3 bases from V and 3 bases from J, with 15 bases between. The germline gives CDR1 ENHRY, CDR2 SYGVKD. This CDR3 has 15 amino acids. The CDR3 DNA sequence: TGTGCCATCAGTGAACGCAGGGGTCGGAGCTACGAGCAGTACTTC. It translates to CAISERRGRSYEQYF.

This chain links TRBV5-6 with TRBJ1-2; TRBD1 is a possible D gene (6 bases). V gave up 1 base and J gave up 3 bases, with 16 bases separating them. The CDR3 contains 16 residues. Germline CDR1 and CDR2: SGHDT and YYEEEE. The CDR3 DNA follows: TGTGCCAGCAGCTTGAACAGGGCGAAATTGGACTATGGCTACACCTTC. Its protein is CASSLNRAKLDYGYTF.

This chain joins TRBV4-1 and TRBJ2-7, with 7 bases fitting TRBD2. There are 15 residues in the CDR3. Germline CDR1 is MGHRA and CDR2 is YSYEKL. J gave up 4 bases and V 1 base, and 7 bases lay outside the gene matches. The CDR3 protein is CASSQVGTTNYEQYF. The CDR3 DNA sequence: TGCGCCAGCAGCCAAGTTGGGACTACAAATTACGAGCAGTACTTC.

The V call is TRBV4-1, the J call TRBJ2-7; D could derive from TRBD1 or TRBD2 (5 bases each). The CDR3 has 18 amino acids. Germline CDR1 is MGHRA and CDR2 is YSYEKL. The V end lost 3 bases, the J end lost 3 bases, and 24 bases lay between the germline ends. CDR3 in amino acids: CASSHDYLTGGLRYEQYF. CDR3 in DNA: TGCGCCAGCAGCCACGACTACCTTACAGGCGGGCTACGCTACGAGCAGTACTTC.

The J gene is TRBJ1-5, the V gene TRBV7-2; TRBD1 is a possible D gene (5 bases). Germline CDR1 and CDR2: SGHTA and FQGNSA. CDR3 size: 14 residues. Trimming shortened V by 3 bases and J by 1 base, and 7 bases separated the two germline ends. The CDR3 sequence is CASSLQGSNQPQHF. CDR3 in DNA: TGTGCCAGCAGCTTGCAGGGAAGCAATCAGCCCCAGCATTTT.